The T cell receptor beta chain under discussion was sequenced for a study of blood T cell repertoires in COVID-19. The overall study: The study drew acute and convalescent COVID-19 samples from the United States, Italy and Spain. Sources were T cells, B-cell-depleted T cells, or PBMCs; the material itself was cDNA or gDNA.

CDR3 length equals 16 residues. Germline V lookup: CDR1 GTSNPN, CDR2 SVGIG (reference sequence). V was clipped by 3 bases and J by 0 bases; unmatched bases: 10. Original methodology: By means of reference gene primer amplification, nucleated cell counts were estimated. Sequenced by immunoSEQ multiplex PCR; TCRdb stores in-frame clones only, minus some. The DNA was the basis for D and trimming; V, J and clone size are from that table. The table records tens of thousands of clones, 80% to 95% of them present only once. Sequences were obtained from peripheral blood. The chain has TRBV30 and TRBJ1-1, with 7 bases lining up with TRBD1. The receptor was isolated from a human donor with active COVID-19. The donor label of this sample is uncertain. DNA of the CDR3: TGTGCCTGGAGGGATCAGGGACAGCTCTTGAACACTGAAGCTTTCTTT. Amino acids: CAWRDQGQLLNTEAFF. Supplemented by reference TRBV30 and TRBJ1-1, the full variable domain reads SQTIHQWPATLVQPVGSPLSLECTVEGTSNPNLYWYRQAAGRGLQLLFYSVGIGQISSEVPQNLSASRPQDRQFILSSKKLLLSDSGFYLCAWRDQGQLLNTEAFFGQGTRLTVV.